The 11 T cell receptor beta chains below come from one sample, sequenced in a study of a mutant IDH1 vaccine in newly diagnosed glioma. No antigen has been assigned to these receptors. Regarding time point: week 47, end of study. Each dose of the vaccine consisted of 300 ug of mutant IDH1 20-mer peptide, with topical imiquimod. Some clones are missing from TCRdb's copy, which holds only in-frame ones; the method was immunoSEQ multiplex PCR. The sample carries approximately 33,000 clones, roughly 71% recorded once. The sample in question was PBMCs, obtained from a glioma patient whose treatment included an IDH1 peptide vaccine. The receptor set was obtained from a man aged 40-50 years with glioma.

The chain employs TRBV29-1 and TRBJ1-2; tentatively, D is TRBD1 (6 bases). The V gene's germline CDR1 is SQVTM and CDR2 ANQGSEA. V was pared by 6 bases and J by 0 bases, with 8 bases between. This CDR3 comprises 12 residues. The CDR3: CSVDSTNYGYTF. Here the CDR3 DNA reads TGCAGCGTGGACAGTACTAACTATGGCTACACCTTC.

The CDR3 coding sequence is TGTGCCAGTAGTATTTTGGACACCGGGGAGCTGTTTTTT. This sequence encodes CASSILDTGELFF. The chain employs TRBV19 and TRBJ2-2; D remains unclear. The CDR3 loop spans 13 amino acids. Trimming left V 3 bases short and J 3 bases short, with 5 bases between. Germline CDR1 LNHDA, CDR2 SQIVND (reference sequence).

This clone was detected once. The chain links TRBV11-3 to TRBJ2-2; 8 positions agree with TRBD2. With V trimmed by 2 bases and J by 7 bases, 9 bases remained unmatched. The CDR3 runs to 16 residues. In germline, CDR1 is SGHNT, CDR2 YENEEA. CDR3 amino acids: CASSLYQLAVGGELFF. The CDR3 bases are TGTGCCAGCAGCTTATATCAACTAGCGGTTGGCGGGGAGCTGTTTTTT.

The chain links TRBV6-1 to TRBJ1-1; TRBD1 is a possible D gene (6 bases). The CDR3 sequence is 14 residues long. Germline V gene data show CDR1 as MNHNS and CDR2 as SASEGT. V gave up 2 bases and J gave up 4 bases, with 11 bases separating them. CDR3 nucleotide sequence: TGTGCCAGCAGTGAACAGGTGACAGGCACTGAAGCTTTCTTT. Translation gives CASSEQVTGTEAFF.

The V and J genes are TRBV5-4 and TRBJ2-5; D ambiguous. The CDR3 runs to 13 residues. Looked up from germline, CDR1 is SGHNT and CDR2 is YYREEE (reference sequence). The V end was cut by 0 bases, the J end by 3 bases, with 6 bases between. This CDR3 reads CASSLEGKETQYF. For the CDR3, the DNA is TGTGCCAGCAGCTTGGAGGGTAAAGAGACCCAGTACTTC.

The V and J genes are TRBV10-3 and TRBJ2-7, with TRBD1 identical over 9 bases. The trim removed 5 bases at V and 2 bases at J, leaving 7 bases unmatched. This CDR3 has 15 residues. Germline V CDR1 and CDR2: ENHRY, SYGVKD. The CDR3 DNA reads TGTGCCATCAGTCCCGGACAGGGGCCAGCCTACGAGCAGTACGTC. As protein: CAISPGQGPAYEQYV.

The V gene is TRBV25-1, the J gene TRBJ1-2; a weak D match, TRBD1 (6 bases). Trimming removed 2 bases at V and 8 bases at J, with 18 bases between. This CDR3 is 15 amino acids long. CDR1 and CDR2 (germline): MGHDK, SYGVNS. CDR3 bases: TGTGCCAGCAGTGAAGTGAACAGGGTGGTCGGCGGCTACACCTTC. Residues: CASSEVNRVVGGYTF.

The V gene is TRBV6-1, the J gene TRBJ2-7, with D possibly TRBD2 on 5 matching bases. V lost 7 bases and J lost 0, with 13 bases in between. Germline loops: CDR1 MNHNS, CDR2 SASEGT. The CDR3 totals 14 residues. The DNA of the CDR3 is TGTGCCAGCAACCCGGACTTCAACTCCTACGAGCAGTACTTC. It translates to CASNPDFNSYEQYF.

This CDR3 is CASSLEQGKGYGYTF. The CDR3 DNA sequence: TGCGCCAGCAGCTTAGAACAGGGGAAGGGGTATGGCTACACCTTC. The chain is built from TRBV5-1 and TRBJ1-2; 7 positions match TRBD1. V shed 2 bases and J 5 bases; nucleotides not matched to a gene: 9. There are 15 residues in the CDR3. CDR1 is SGHRS, CDR2 YFSETQ, per germline.

The chain couples TRBV19 to TRBJ2-5, with D unclear. Germline values: CDR1 LNHDA, CDR2 SQIVND (reference sequence). There are 13 residues in the CDR3. V shed 3 bases and J shed 5 bases, with 10 bases lying between them. CDR3 DNA: TGTGCCAGTAGTATGAGGTTTCGCGAGACCCAGTACTTC. Translation: CASSMRFRETQYF.

The rearrangement uses TRBV19 and TRBJ2-7; tentatively, D is TRBD2 (7 bases). This CDR3 is built from 13 residues. CDR1 and CDR2 from the germline V gene are LNHDA and SQIVND (reference sequence). Deletions cut 10 bases from V and 7 bases from J, with 20 bases between. The CDR3, as DNA: TGTGCCACGTCTCGGGGGGCTCTCTGGGAGCAGTACTTC. It encodes CATSRGALWEQYF.